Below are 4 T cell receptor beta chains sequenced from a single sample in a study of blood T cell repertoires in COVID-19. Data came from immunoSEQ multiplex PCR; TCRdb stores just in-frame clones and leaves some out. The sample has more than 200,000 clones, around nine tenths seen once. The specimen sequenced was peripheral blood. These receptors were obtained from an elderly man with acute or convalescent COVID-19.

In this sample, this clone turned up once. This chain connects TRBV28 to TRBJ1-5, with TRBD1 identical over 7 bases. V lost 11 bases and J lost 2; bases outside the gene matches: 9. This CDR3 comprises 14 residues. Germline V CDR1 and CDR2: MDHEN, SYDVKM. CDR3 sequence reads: CAGVDRVGNQPQHF. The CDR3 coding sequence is TGTGCCGGGGTTGACAGGGTTGGCAATCAGCCCCAGCATTTT.

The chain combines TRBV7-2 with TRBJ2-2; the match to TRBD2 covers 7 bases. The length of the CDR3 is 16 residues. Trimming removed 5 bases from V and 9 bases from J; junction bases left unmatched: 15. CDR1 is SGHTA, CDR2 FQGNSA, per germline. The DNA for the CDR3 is TGTGCCAGCAGCACCCGGGCTAGCGGAAAGGGTAGGGAGCTGTTTTTT. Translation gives CASSTRASGKGRELFF.

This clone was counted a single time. As DNA, the CDR3 is TGTGCCAGCAGCCACATGACAGGGGCCCAAGAGACCCAGTACTTC. Amino acids: CASSHMTGAQETQYF. J is TRBJ2-5 and V is TRBV3-1 (or the pseudogene TRBV3-2); 8 bases are a match to TRBD1. Unmatched junction bases numbered 4, after V lost 3 bases and J lost 1 base. This CDR3 is built from 15 residues. Per germline, CDR1 LGHDT and CDR2 YNNKEL (reference sequence).

CDR3 nucleotides: TGTGCCAGCAAACGGCCACCACAGGGTGGCTACACCTTC. Protein product: CASKRPPQGGYTF. This rearrangement joins TRBV5-6 to TRBJ1-2, with D maybe TRBD1 (6 bases). CDR1 and CDR2 (germline): SGHDT, YYEEEE. The CDR3 has 13 residues. The V end lost 6 bases, the J end lost 7 bases, and 16 bases lay between the germline ends. The variable domain in full, completed from reference TRBV5-6 and TRBJ1-2, reads DAGVTQSPTHLIKTRGQQVTLRCSPKSGHDTVSWYQQALGQGPQFIFQYYEEEERQRGNFPDRFSGHQFPNYSSELNVNALLLGDSALYLCASKRPPQGGYTFGSGTRLTVV.